These 15 T cell receptor beta chains were all obtained from the same sample, sequenced in a study of cytomegalovirus exposure and HLA in healthy donors. It was with 60 Vbeta and 13 Jbeta primers that the PCR ran. Here immunoSEQ multiplex PCR was the method, and the copy in TCRdb shows in-frame clones only, minus some. The sample includes around 170,000 clones, over 80% seen only once; the top ten take 1.5% to 1.7%. The sample consisted of PBMCs. The receptors stem from a woman aged 18-29 years in good health and CMV-seronegative.

J is TRBJ2-5 and V is TRBV4-1; 11 nucleotides agree with TRBD1. The CDR3 totals 16 residues. Germline CDR1 is MGHRA and CDR2 is YSYEKL. The ends lost 4 bases at V and 1 base at J; junction bases unmatched: 5. This CDR3 reads CASSPYGTGGQETQYF. CDR3 DNA sequence: TGCGCCAGCAGCCCCTACGGGACAGGGGGCCAAGAGACCCAGTACTTC.

The chain is built from TRBV4-1 and TRBJ1-1, with 9 bases fitting TRBD1. V shed 2 bases and J 9 bases; nucleotides not matched to a gene: 4. CDR3 length equals 13 residues. Looked up from germline, CDR1 is MGHRA and CDR2 is YSYEKL. CDR3 nucleotides: TGCGCCAGCAGCCAAATCGGACAGGGGAAAGCTTTCTTT. It encodes CASSQIGQGKAFF.

The V gene is TRBV2, the J gene TRBJ1-1; D is unresolved. V lost 8 bases to trimming and J lost 3 bases, with 10 bases between them. Germline CDR1 reads SNHLY; CDR2 reads FYNNEI. This CDR3 region has 12 residues. The CDR3 DNA follows: TGTGCCAGCTCCCAGGTTCACACTGAAGCTTTCTTT. Its translation: CASSQVHTEAFF. Looking up the rest from reference TRBV2 and TRBJ1-1 gives the full variable domain: EPEVTQTPSHQVTQMGQEVILRCVPISNHLYFYWYRQILGQKVEFLVSFYNNEISEKSEIFDDQFSVERPDGSNFTLKIRSTKLEDSAMYFCASSQVHTEAFFGQGTRLTVV.

A few counts support this clone. This chain uses TRBV5-1 with TRBJ1-1, with TRBD1 as a possible D gene (5 bases). Per germline, CDR1 SGHRS and CDR2 YFSETQ. This CDR3 contains 15 residues. Deletions cut 4 bases from V and 5 bases from J, with 18 bases between. Here the CDR3 reads CASSPGGRRGTEAFF. The CDR3 nucleotides are TGCGCCAGCAGCCCGGGTGGGCGGCGGGGGACTGAAGCTTTCTTT.

The genes are TRBV18 and TRBJ1-1, with D maybe TRBD1 (6 bases). This CDR3 is built from 15 residues. CDR1 is KGHSH, CDR2 LQKENI, per germline. The V gene lost 8 bases and the J gene lost 2 bases, with 18 bases spanning the gap. Here the CDR3 DNA reads TGTGCCAGCCGAGCCCTCCTACAGGGCAACACTGAAGCTTTCTTT. As protein: CASRALLQGNTEAFF.

CDR3 DNA: TGTGCCAGCAGCGGACAGGGTCTGTCAGACACTGAAGCTTTCTTT. Its protein product is CASSGQGLSDTEAFF. The chain combines TRBV6-5 with TRBJ1-1; 8 bases align to TRBD1. The CDR3 runs to 15 residues. J lost 3 bases, V lost 6 bases, and 9 bases had no gene match. CDR1 is MNHEY, CDR2 SVGAGI, per germline.

The chain couples TRBV28 to TRBJ2-7; 11 bases are a match to TRBD1. This CDR3 spans 15 amino acids. V was pared by 4 bases and J by 7 bases, with 9 bases of the junction left unmatched. CDR1 and CDR2 from the germline V gene are MDHEN and SYDVKM. In DNA form, the CDR3 reads TGTGCCAGCAGTTCCCCCGGGACAGGGGGAAGGGAGCAGTACTTC. Amino acid sequence: CASSSPGTGGREQYF.

The CDR3 region is CASTSRAGGNQPQHF. The CDR3 bases are TGTGCCAGCACCTCGCGGGCAGGAGGCAATCAGCCCCAGCATTTT. The chain employs TRBV27 and TRBJ1-5; D not certain. The ends were cut back, 7 bases at V and 2 bases at J, with 15 bases in the middle. The length of the CDR3 is 15 residues. Germline CDR1 and CDR2: MNHEY and SMNVEV (reference sequence).

This chain uses TRBV25-1 with TRBJ2-3; 7 bases are shared with TRBD1. In germline, CDR1 is MGHDK, CDR2 SYGVNS. The CDR3 has 14 residues. V dropped 4 bases and J dropped 5; count of bases not matched to a gene: 6. CDR3 sequence reads: CASSALNRGDTQYF. The CDR3, as DNA: TGTGCCAGCAGTGCCTTAAACAGGGGAGATACGCAGTATTTT.

This clone has only a few counts. The CDR3 loop is CASSVAGAGTYGYTF. In DNA, the CDR3 is TGTGCCAGCAGCGTAGCTGGGGCGGGGACGTATGGCTACACCTTC. V and J are TRBV9 and TRBJ1-2; D might be TRBD1 (5 bases). Per the germline V gene, CDR1 is SGDLS and CDR2 is YYNGEE. With 0 bases removed from V and 5 bases from J, the gap between germline ends came to 14 bases. This CDR3 has 15 amino acids.

This clone was counted a single time. The rearrangement joins TRBV5-1 to TRBJ1-4; 9 nucleotides align to TRBD1. The ends lost 4 bases at V and 3 bases at J; junction bases unmatched: 7. The germline V gene encodes CDR1 SGHRS and CDR2 YFSETQ. The CDR3 spans 16 residues. This CDR3 is CASSIGTGFPNEKLFF. In nucleotides, the CDR3 is TGCGCCAGCAGCATCGGGACAGGGTTTCCTAATGAAAAACTGTTTTTT.

The chain employs TRBV13 and TRBJ2-1, with 8 bases fitting TRBD2. V shed 7 bases, J shed 7 bases, and the junction held 9 bases outside the gene matches. This CDR3 comprises 14 residues. The germline V gene encodes CDR1 PRHDT and CDR2 FYEKMQ (reference sequence). Here the CDR3 reads CASKGPGGPNEQFF. CDR3 coding DNA: TGTGCCAGCAAAGGGCCGGGGGGGCCAAATGAGCAGTTCTTC.

The chain couples TRBV9 to TRBJ1-1; D is unresolved. The CDR3 is made up of 12 amino acids. V lost 4 bases and J 5 bases, leaving 9 bases between the germline ends. Germline CDR1 reads SGDLS; CDR2 reads YYNGEE. The CDR3 region has the DNA TGTGCCAGCAGCCCCACAATTACTGAAGCTTTCTTT. Protein product: CASSPTITEAFF.

This chain connects TRBV6-4 to TRBJ1-5; 9 bases fit TRBD1. This CDR3 is built from 17 residues. The germline V gene encodes CDR1 MRHNA and CDR2 SNTAGT. The trim removed 6 bases at V and 0 bases at J, leaving 9 bases unmatched. The CDR3 here is CASRGDRGEDSNQPQHF. The CDR3 DNA sequence: TGTGCCAGCAGGGGAGACAGGGGGGAAGATAGCAATCAGCCCCAGCATTTT.

This clone was picked up one time. J is TRBJ1-1 and V is TRBV30, with D possibly TRBD1 on 6 matching bases. Germline-derived CDR1 and CDR2 are GTSNPN and SVGIG (reference sequence). The ends were cut back, 3 bases at V and 5 bases at J, with 13 bases in the middle. The CDR3 is made up of 13 amino acids. In nucleotides, the CDR3 is TGTGCCTGGAGAATGGACAGTTGGACTGAAGCTTTCTTT. Translation gives CAWRMDSWTEAFF.